This passage covers 19 T cell receptor beta chains from one sample sequenced in a study of blood T cell repertoires in COVID-19. Sequencing was performed with immunoSEQ multiplex PCR; in TCRdb, only in-frame clones are kept and a portion is missing. The sample holds some 140,000 clones, just over 75% seen once. The sample comprised peripheral blood. Every receptor here comes from a human donor in a cohort sampled during active COVID-19.

CDR3 region: CASSGERTGKETQYF. For the CDR3, the DNA is TGTGCCAGCAGCGGGGAAAGGACAGGGAAAGAGACCCAGTACTTC. The chain carries TRBV5-4 and TRBJ2-5, with TRBD1 matching over 8 bases. This CDR3 spans 15 amino acids. Germline V lookup: CDR1 SGHNT, CDR2 YYREEE (reference sequence). V shed 4 bases, J shed 3 bases, and the junction held 8 bases outside the gene matches.

V and J are TRBV12-1 and TRBJ1-1; the table assigns TRBD1, which was not confirmed against the DNA. TRBV12-1 corresponds to a pseudogene. This CDR3 has 15 residues. The CDR3 is CASSSRQGSNTEAFF. Here the CDR3 DNA reads TGTGCCAGCAGCTCTCGACAGGGATCGAACACTGAAGCTTTCTTT.

J is TRBJ1-4 and V is TRBV7-9; D might be TRBD1 (6 bases). Trimming removed 2 bases from V and 8 bases from J, with 12 bases in between. Germline CDR1 reads SEHNR; CDR2 reads FQNEAQ (reference sequence). The CDR3 runs 14 residues. CDR3 in DNA: TGTGCCAGCAGCTTAACCCTACAGGGCGAAAAACTGTTTTTT. Translated: CASSLTLQGEKLFF. Complete variable domain (other parts from reference TRBV7-9 and TRBJ1-4): DTGVSQNPRHKITKRGQNVTFRCDPISEHNRLYWYRQTLGQGPEFLTYFQNEAQLEKSRLLSDRFSAERPKGSFSTLEIQRTEQGDSAMYLCASSLTLQGEKLFFGSGTQLSVL.

This chain links TRBV5-1 with TRBJ1-1; D is unclear. CDR3 length: 13 amino acids. Between the trimmed V and J ends, which lost 0 bases and 6 bases, there was a span of 9 bases. The germline CDR1 and CDR2 sequences are SGHRS and YFSETQ. The CDR3 nucleotides read TGCGCCAGCAGCTTGGTCCTGGGCGCTGAAGCTTTCTTT. Its translation is CASSLVLGAEAFF. The full variable domain, completed using reference TRBV5-1 and TRBJ1-1, is KAGVTQTPRYLIKTRGQQVTLSCSPISGHRSVSWYQQTPGQGLQFLFEYFSETQRNKGNFPGRFSGRQFSNSRSEMNVSTLELGDSALYLCASSLVLGAEAFFGQGTRLTVV.

The rearrangement joins TRBV7-9 to TRBJ2-1; maybe TRBD2 (6 bases). The CDR3 consists of 16 residues. Germline V CDR1 and CDR2: SEHNR, FQNEAQ (reference sequence). Trimming shortened V by 5 bases and J by 5 bases, and 19 bases separated the two germline ends. CDR3 nucleotides: TGTGCCAGCAGCCCCCGCCCGGGAGAGGGCGACAATGAGCAGTTCTTC. Encoded protein: CASSPRPGEGDNEQFF.

The V call is TRBV28, the J call TRBJ2-7; D ambiguous. V lost 4 bases and J 3 bases, leaving 13 bases between the germline ends. CDR1 MDHEN and CDR2 SYDVKM come from the germline V gene. There are 14 residues in the CDR3. This chain's CDR3 is CASSSLPVGYEQYF. DNA of the CDR3: TGTGCCAGCAGTTCCCTCCCGGTCGGCTACGAGCAGTACTTC.

The chain couples TRBV4-1 to TRBJ1-5; perhaps TRBD1 as D (5 bases). Trimming shortened V by 3 bases and J by 3 bases, and 27 bases separated the two germline ends. The germline CDR1 and CDR2 sequences are MGHRA and YSYEKL. There are 20 residues in the CDR3. The CDR3 DNA sequence: TGCGCCAGCAGCCAGCCCCCTCCCGGCAGGGCAGGGAGGGACAATCAGCCCCAGCATTTT. Translating gives CASSQPPPGRAGRDNQPQHF.

The V call is TRBV27, the J call TRBJ2-1, with TRBD1 identical over 9 bases. V shed 2 bases and J 7 bases; nucleotides not matched to a gene: 0. This CDR3 comprises 13 residues. CDR1 MNHEY and CDR2 SMNVEV come from the germline V gene (reference sequence). Here the CDR3 DNA reads TGTGCCAGCAGTTTAGGGACAGGGAATGAGCAGTTCTTC. Translating gives CASSLGTGNEQFF.

This clone was observed a handful of times. This rearrangement joins TRBV27 to TRBJ2-3; 8 bases agree with TRBD2. This CDR3 region has 15 residues. Trimming took 3 bases from V and 4 from J; bases not matched to a gene: 6. Germline CDR1 MNHEY, CDR2 SMNVEV (reference sequence). The CDR3 reads CASSFDGGGSDTQYF. CDR3 nucleotide sequence: TGTGCCAGCAGTTTTGACGGGGGGGGTTCAGATACGCAGTATTTT.

The genes are TRBV6-6 and TRBJ1-2; 8 nucleotides agree with TRBD1. The CDR3 loop spans 14 amino acids. Per the germline V gene, CDR1 is MNHNY and CDR2 is SVGAGI (reference sequence). With V trimmed by 0 bases and J by 5 bases, 2 bases remained unmatched. The CDR3 is CASSYSTGEYGYTF. The CDR3 coding sequence is TGTGCCAGCAGTTACTCGACAGGGGAGTATGGCTACACCTTC.

This chain connects TRBV6-6 to TRBJ1-5; D is uncertain. The V end was cut by 6 bases, the J end by 4 bases, with 7 bases between. This CDR3 has 12 amino acids. In germline, CDR1 is MNHNY, CDR2 SVGAGI (reference sequence). The CDR3 sequence: CASRSENQPQHF. The DNA for the CDR3 is TGTGCCAGCAGGTCAGAAAATCAGCCCCAGCATTTT.

This chain uses TRBV12-3 or TRBV12-4 with TRBJ1-1, with D maybe TRBD1 (6 bases). The CDR3 has 13 amino acids. V lost 8 bases, J lost 5 bases, and 15 bases lay in between. CDR3 nucleotides: TGTGCCAGCGGGGGGGCAGACAGGACTGAAGCTTTCTTT. It yields the protein CASGGADRTEAFF.

The chain has TRBV10-3 and TRBJ2-7, with 7 positions matching TRBD2. V dropped 7 bases and J dropped 3; count of bases not matched to a gene: 6. The germline V gene has CDR1 ENHRY and CDR2 SYGVKD. This CDR3 is 13 amino acids long. CDR3 in DNA: TGTGCCATCAAGGCTAGCGGATACTACGAGCAGTACTTC. It codes for CAIKASGYYEQYF.

The genes are TRBV5-5 and TRBJ1-6; D is ambiguous. Trimming left V 4 bases short and J 0 bases short, with 5 bases between. The CDR3 contains 14 residues. Germline lookup yields CDR1 SGHKS and CDR2 YYEKEE (reference sequence). CDR3 region: CASSLSSYNSPLHF. The CDR3 nucleotides read TGTGCCAGCAGCCTGAGCTCCTATAATTCACCCCTCCACTTT.

The rearrangement links TRBV4-1 to TRBJ2-6, with D maybe TRBD1 (5 bases). The V and J ends lost 0 bases and 0 bases respectively, with 9 bases between them. CDR3 length equals 17 residues. CDR1 and CDR2 (germline): MGHRA, YSYEKL. CDR3 nucleotides: TGCGCCAGCAGCCAAGAGGGGCGGAGCTCTGGGGCCAACGTCCTGACTTTC. This translates into CASSQEGRSSGANVLTF.

The V gene is TRBV6-2 or TRBV6-3, the J gene TRBJ2-3; no definite D call. The CDR3 has 13 residues. V was pared by 5 bases and J by 2 bases, with 8 bases between. Germline CDR1 is MNHEY and CDR2 is SVGEGT. The DNA of the CDR3 is TGTGCCAGCAGTAGTACTTACACAGATACGCAGTATTTT. Amino acid sequence: CASSSTYTDTQYF.

The chain has TRBV3-1 (or the pseudogene TRBV3-2) and TRBJ2-7, with a weak D call TRBD1 (6 bases). The germline V and J ends were trimmed by 5 bases and 7 bases, with 9 bases remaining between them. The CDR3 is made up of 11 amino acids. Germline assignment: CDR1 LGHDT and CDR2 YNNKEL (reference sequence). The CDR3 sequence: CASSVGQEQYF. CDR3 nucleotide sequence: TGTGCCAGCAGCGTCGGACAGGAGCAGTACTTC.

V usage is TRBV9 and J usage is TRBJ2-7, with 7 positions matching TRBD1. The CDR3 is 11 residues long. Germline loops: CDR1 SGDLS, CDR2 YYNGEE. V lost 4 bases and J lost 6; bases outside the gene matches: 1. CDR3 region: CASSTGVEQYF. The CDR3 region has the DNA TGTGCCAGCAGCACAGGGGTCGAGCAGTACTTC.

The chain joins TRBV10-3 to TRBJ2-3; 11 bases are a match to TRBD2. Per germline, CDR1 ENHRY and CDR2 SYGVKD. The junction had 3 bases not matched to a gene; V was cut back by 0 bases and J by 1 base. The length of the CDR3 is 17 residues. The CDR3 loop is CAISESRGLAGTDTQYF. The CDR3 DNA reads TGTGCCATCAGTGAGTCGCGGGGACTAGCGGGCACAGATACGCAGTATTTT.